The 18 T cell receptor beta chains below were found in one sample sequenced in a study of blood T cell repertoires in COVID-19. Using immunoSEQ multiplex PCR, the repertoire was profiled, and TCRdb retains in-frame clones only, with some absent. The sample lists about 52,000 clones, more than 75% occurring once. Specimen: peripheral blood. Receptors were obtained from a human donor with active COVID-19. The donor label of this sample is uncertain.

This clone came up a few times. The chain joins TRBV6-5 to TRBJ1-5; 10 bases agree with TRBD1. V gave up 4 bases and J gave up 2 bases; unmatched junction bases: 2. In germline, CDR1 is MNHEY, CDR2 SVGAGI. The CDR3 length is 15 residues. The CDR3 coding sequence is TGTGCCAGCAGTTGGGACAGGGGAGGCAATCAGCCCCAGCATTTT. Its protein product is CASSWDRGGNQPQHF.

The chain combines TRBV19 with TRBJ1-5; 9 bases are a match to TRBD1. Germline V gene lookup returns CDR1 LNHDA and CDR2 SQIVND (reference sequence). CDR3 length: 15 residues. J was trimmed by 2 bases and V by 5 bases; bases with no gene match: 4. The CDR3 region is CASSPRDRGNQPQHF. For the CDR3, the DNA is TGTGCCAGTAGTCCCCGGGACAGGGGCAATCAGCCCCAGCATTTT.

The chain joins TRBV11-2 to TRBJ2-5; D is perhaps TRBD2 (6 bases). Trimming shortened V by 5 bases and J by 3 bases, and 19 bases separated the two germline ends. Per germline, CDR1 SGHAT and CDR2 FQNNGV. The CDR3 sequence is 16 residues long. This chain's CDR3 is CASSVKGRTREETQYF. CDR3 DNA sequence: TGTGCCAGCAGCGTAAAGGGGAGGACACGCGAAGAGACCCAGTACTTC. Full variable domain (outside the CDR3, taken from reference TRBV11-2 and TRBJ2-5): EAGVAQSPRYKIIEKRQSVAFWCNPISGHATLYWYQQILGQGPKLLIQFQNNGVVDDSQLPKDRFSAERLKGVDSTLKIQPAKLEDSAVYLCASSVKGRTREETQYFGPGTRLLVL.

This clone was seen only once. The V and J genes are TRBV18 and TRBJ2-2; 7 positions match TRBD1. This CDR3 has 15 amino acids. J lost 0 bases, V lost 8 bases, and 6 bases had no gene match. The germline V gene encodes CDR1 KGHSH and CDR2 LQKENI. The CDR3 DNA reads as TGTGCCAGCGCGAGACAGGGTCCGAACACCGGGGAGCTGTTTTTT. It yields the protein CASARQGPNTGELFF.

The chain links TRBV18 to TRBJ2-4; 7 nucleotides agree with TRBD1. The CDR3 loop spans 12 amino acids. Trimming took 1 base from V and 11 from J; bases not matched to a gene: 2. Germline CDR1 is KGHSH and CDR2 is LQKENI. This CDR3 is CASSPRGQLQYF. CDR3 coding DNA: TGTGCCAGCTCACCACGGGGACAGCTTCAGTACTTC.

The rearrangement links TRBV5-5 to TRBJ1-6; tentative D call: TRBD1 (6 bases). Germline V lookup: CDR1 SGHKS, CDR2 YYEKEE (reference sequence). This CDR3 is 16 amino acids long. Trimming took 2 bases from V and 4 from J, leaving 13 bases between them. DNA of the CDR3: TGTGCCAGCAGCTTCCGGGACACATCATATAATTCACCCCTCCACTTT. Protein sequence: CASSFRDTSYNSPLHF.

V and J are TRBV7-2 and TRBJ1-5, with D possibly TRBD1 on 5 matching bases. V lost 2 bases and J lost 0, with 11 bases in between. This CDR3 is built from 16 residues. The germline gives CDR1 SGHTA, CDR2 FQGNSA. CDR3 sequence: CASSLPDSYSNQPQHF. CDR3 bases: TGTGCCAGCAGCTTACCTGACAGTTATAGCAATCAGCCCCAGCATTTT. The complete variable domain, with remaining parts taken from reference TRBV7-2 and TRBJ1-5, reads GAGVSQSPSNKVTEKGKDVELRCDPISGHTALYWYRQSLGQGLEFLIYFQGNSAPDKSGLPSDRFSAERTGGSVSTLTIQRTQQEDSAVYLCASSLPDSYSNQPQHFGDGTRLSIL.

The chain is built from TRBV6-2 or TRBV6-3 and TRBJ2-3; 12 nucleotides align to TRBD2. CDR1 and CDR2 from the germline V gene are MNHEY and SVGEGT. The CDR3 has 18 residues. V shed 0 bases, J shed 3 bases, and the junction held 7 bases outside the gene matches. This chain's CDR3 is CASSYSYTSGGPTDTQYF. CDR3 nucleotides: TGTGCCAGCAGTTACTCCTATACTAGCGGGGGGCCAACAGATACGCAGTATTTT.

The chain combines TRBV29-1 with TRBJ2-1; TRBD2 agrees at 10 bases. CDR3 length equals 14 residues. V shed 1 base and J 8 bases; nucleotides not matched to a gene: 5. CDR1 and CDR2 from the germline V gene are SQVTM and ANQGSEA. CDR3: CSVEGAGGRYEQFF. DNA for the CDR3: TGCAGCGTTGAAGGAGCGGGGGGGCGTTATGAGCAGTTCTTC.

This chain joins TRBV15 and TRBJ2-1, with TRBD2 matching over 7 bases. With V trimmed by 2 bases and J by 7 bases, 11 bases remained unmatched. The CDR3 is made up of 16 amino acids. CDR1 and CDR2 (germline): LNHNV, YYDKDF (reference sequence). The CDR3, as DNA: TGTGCCACCAGCAGAACCACTAGCGTGGGTAGGAATGAGCAGTTCTTC. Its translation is CATSRTTSVGRNEQFF.

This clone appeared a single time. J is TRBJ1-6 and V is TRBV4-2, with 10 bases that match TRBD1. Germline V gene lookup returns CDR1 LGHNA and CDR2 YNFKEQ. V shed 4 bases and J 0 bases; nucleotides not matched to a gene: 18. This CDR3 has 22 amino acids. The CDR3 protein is CASSRRDRGTLTPSSYNSPLHF. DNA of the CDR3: TGTGCCAGCAGCCGGCGGGACAGGGGCACCCTTACCCCGAGCTCCTATAATTCACCCCTCCACTTT.

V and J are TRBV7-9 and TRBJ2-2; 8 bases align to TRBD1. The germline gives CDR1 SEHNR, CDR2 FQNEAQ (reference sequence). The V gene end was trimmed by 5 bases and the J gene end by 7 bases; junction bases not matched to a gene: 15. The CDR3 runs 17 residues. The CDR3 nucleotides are TGTGCCAGCAGCCTTACCTCCTGGGACAGGTCCGTCGGGGAGCTGTTTTTT. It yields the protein CASSLTSWDRSVGELFF.

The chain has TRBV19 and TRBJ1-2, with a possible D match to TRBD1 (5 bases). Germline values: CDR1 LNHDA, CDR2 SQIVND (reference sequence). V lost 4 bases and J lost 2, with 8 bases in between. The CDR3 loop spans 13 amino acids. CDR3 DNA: TGTGCCAGTAGTAAGACAGTCAACTATGGCTACACCTTC. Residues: CASSKTVNYGYTF.

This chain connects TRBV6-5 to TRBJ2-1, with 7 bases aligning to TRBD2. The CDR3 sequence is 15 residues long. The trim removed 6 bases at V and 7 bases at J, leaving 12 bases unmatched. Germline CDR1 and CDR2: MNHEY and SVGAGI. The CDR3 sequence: CASSPVRAGSNEQFF. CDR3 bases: TGTGCCAGCAGCCCCGTTCGAGCGGGGAGTAATGAGCAGTTCTTC.

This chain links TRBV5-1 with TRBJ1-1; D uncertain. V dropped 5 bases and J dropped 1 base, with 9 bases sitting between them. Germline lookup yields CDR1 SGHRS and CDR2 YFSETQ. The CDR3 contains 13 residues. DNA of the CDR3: TGCGCCAGCAGTTTGACCGGGAACACTGAAGCTTTCTTT. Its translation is CASSLTGNTEAFF.

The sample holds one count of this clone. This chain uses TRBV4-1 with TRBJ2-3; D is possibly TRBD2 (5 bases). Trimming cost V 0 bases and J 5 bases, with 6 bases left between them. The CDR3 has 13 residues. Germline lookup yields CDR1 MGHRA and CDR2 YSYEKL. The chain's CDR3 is CASSQDRGDTQYF. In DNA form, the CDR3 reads TGCGCCAGCAGCCAAGACCGGGGAGATACGCAGTATTTT.

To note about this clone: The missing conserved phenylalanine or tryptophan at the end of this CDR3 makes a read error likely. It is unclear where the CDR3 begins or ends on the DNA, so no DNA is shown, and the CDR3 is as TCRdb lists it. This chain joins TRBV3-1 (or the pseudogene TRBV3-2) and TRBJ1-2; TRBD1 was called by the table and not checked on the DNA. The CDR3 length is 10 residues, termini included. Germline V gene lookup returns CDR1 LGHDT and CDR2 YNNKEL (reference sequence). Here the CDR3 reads CASSQRDTDS.

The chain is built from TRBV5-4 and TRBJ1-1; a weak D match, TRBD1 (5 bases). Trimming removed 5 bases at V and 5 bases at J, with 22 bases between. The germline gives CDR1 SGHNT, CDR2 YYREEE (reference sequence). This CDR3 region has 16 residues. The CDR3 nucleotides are TGTGCCAGCAGTCCCGGGGGTGTCAGTTCGGGTACTGAAGCTTTCTTT. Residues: CASSPGGVSSGTEAFF.